Listed here are 17 T cell receptor beta chains from one sample, sequenced in a study of OX40 agonist ivuxolimab in advanced cancers. TCRdb's table, derived via immunoSEQ multiplex PCR, lists solely in-frame clones and lacks some. The sample contains about 20,000 clones, 86% of which appear only once. Sequenced here: CD4+ or CD8+ T cells sorted from blood, sampled in a trial of the OX40 agonist ivuxolimab. The origin of the receptors is an adult with an advanced solid tumor such as melanoma, head and neck, liver or kidney cancer.

V and J are TRBV19 and TRBJ2-1, with D perhaps matching TRBD2 (5 bases). With 4 bases removed from V and 0 bases from J, the gap between germline ends came to 13 bases. This CDR3 is 16 amino acids long. Germline CDR1 and CDR2: LNHDA and SQIVND (reference sequence). CDR3 DNA sequence: TGTGCCAGTAGTAACCCGTTTCGGGACTCCTACAATGAGCAGTTCTTC. Protein: CASSNPFRDSYNEQFF.

DNA of the CDR3: TGTGCCAGCAGCTTAGGACTAGCGGGAGTTTACAATGAGCAGTTCTTC. As protein: CASSLGLAGVYNEQFF. J is TRBJ2-1 and V is TRBV7-6, with TRBD2 matching 12 bases. The J segment lost 4 bases and the V segment lost 1 base, leaving 2 bases of the junction unmatched. The germline V gene has CDR1 SGHVS and CDR2 FNYEAQ. The CDR3 runs 16 residues.

The chain joins TRBV30 to TRBJ1-4; 8 bases line up with TRBD1. CDR1 and CDR2 from the germline V gene are GTSNPN and SVGIG (reference sequence). Losses at the gene ends were 1 base for V and 2 bases for J; bases not matched to a gene: 0. The CDR3 contains 14 residues. The CDR3 region is CAWSGTGTNEKLFF. In DNA form, the CDR3 reads TGTGCCTGGAGTGGGACAGGGACTAATGAAAAACTGTTTTTT. The complete variable domain, with remaining parts taken from reference TRBV30 and TRBJ1-4, reads SQTIHQWPATLVQPVGSPLSLECTVEGTSNPNLYWYRQAAGRGLQLLFYSVGIGQISSEVPQNLSASRPQDRQFILSSKKLLLSDSGFYLCAWSGTGTNEKLFFGSGTQLSVL.

The CDR3 loop reads CATTEGASGEKLFF. The CDR3 nucleotides read TGTGCAACTACAGAGGGGGCCTCAGGGGAAAAACTGTTTTTT. The chain uses TRBV19 and TRBJ1-4, with 7 bases matching TRBD1. Germline V CDR1 and CDR2: LNHDA, SQIVND (reference sequence). The CDR3 totals 14 residues.

This clone has only a few counts. V gene TRBV30 combines with J gene TRBJ1-1, with D maybe TRBD1 (6 bases). The length of the CDR3 is 13 residues. Trimming removed 3 bases at V and 2 bases at J, with 10 bases between. CDR1 and CDR2 (germline): GTSNPN, SVGIG (reference sequence). CDR3 residues: CAWRTGGNTEAFF. CDR3 DNA sequence: TGTGCCTGGAGGACAGGCGGAAACACTGAAGCTTTCTTT.

The chain is built from TRBV19 and TRBJ2-6; D not resolved. The CDR3 covers 13 residues. Trimming stripped 8 bases from V and 0 bases from J, with 5 bases between. Germline V gene sequence: CDR1 LNHDA, CDR2 SQIVND (reference sequence). For the CDR3, the DNA is TGTGCCAGTCTCAACTCTGGGGCCAACGTCCTGACTTTC. Residues: CASLNSGANVLTF.

The chain carries TRBV19 and TRBJ1-2; 7 bases are shared with TRBD1. CDR1 is LNHDA and CDR2 is SQIVND in the germline V gene (reference sequence). This CDR3 is built from 15 residues. Losses at the gene ends were 3 bases for V and 3 bases for J; bases not matched to a gene: 7. The CDR3 region has the DNA TGTGCCAGTAGTATTGGGAGACAGGGCCACTATGGCTACACCTTC. Amino acids: CASSIGRQGHYGYTF. Variable domain in full (rest from reference TRBV19 and TRBJ1-2): DGGITQSPKYLFRKEGQNVTLSCEQNLNHDAMYWYRQDPGQGLRLIYYSQIVNDFQKGDIAEGYSVSREKKESFPLTVTSAQKNPTAFYLCASSIGRQGHYGYTFGSGTRLTVV.

The rearrangement links TRBV15 to TRBJ2-7, with D uncertain. V dropped 0 bases and J dropped 6 bases, with 9 bases sitting between them. Germline CDR1 LNHNV, CDR2 YYDKDF (reference sequence). The CDR3 has 13 residues. CDR3 in amino acids: CATSRDKGLEQYF. CDR3 DNA: TGTGCCACCAGCAGAGATAAGGGTCTCGAGCAGTACTTC. The entire variable domain, with the rest obtained from reference TRBV15 and TRBJ2-7, is as follows: DAMVIQNPRYQVTQFGKPVTLSCSQTLNHNVMYWYQQKSSQAPKLLFHYYDKDFNNEADTPDNFQSRRPNTSFCFLDIRSPGLGDTAMYLCATSRDKGLEQYFGPGTRLTVT.

The chain combines TRBV5-1 with TRBJ1-1, with 7 bases fitting TRBD1. The J segment lost 7 bases and the V segment lost 2 bases, leaving 8 bases of the junction unmatched. The CDR3 is made up of 14 amino acids. Germline assignment: CDR1 SGHRS and CDR2 YFSETQ. CDR3 sequence (DNA): TGCGCCAGCAGCTTCACAGGGGCGTCTGATGAAGCTTTCTTT. Translation: CASSFTGASDEAFF.

The genes are TRBV6-5 and TRBJ1-4; D might be TRBD1 (6 bases). Germline values: CDR1 MNHEY, CDR2 SVGAGI. The CDR3 has 14 amino acids. V lost 7 bases to trimming and J lost 8 bases, with 17 bases between them. The CDR3 bases are TGTGCCAGCACCCCCGTCAGGGGTGGGGAAAAACTGTTTTTT. Its translation: CASTPVRGGEKLFF.

The rearrangement uses TRBV19 and TRBJ1-1; D is unclear. This CDR3 region has 14 residues. Between the trimmed V and J ends, which lost 3 bases and 1 base, there was a span of 9 bases. The germline gives CDR1 LNHDA, CDR2 SQIVND (reference sequence). The CDR3 region has the DNA TGTGCCAGTAGTATTTCACGAAAGAACACTGAAGCTTTCTTT. Translated: CASSISRKNTEAFF. Complete variable domain (other parts from reference TRBV19 and TRBJ1-1): DGGITQSPKYLFRKEGQNVTLSCEQNLNHDAMYWYRQDPGQGLRLIYYSQIVNDFQKGDIAEGYSVSREKKESFPLTVTSAQKNPTAFYLCASSISRKNTEAFFGQGTRLTVV.

About this clone: A read error may produce the germline difference seen at one junction end. The chain employs TRBV7-2 and TRBJ2-7, with TRBD2 as a possible D gene (5 bases). CDR3 length: 15 residues. Germline V gene data show CDR1 as SGHTA and CDR2 as FQGNSA. CDR3 sequence reads: CASSPYRSGGGPLSF. DNA for the CDR3: TGTGCCAGCAGCCCTTATAGGTCTGGCGGAGGCCCCCTCAGCTTC.

The chain links TRBV11-2 to TRBJ2-2; D is uncertain. There are 13 residues in the CDR3. Germline CDR1 is SGHAT and CDR2 is FQNNGV. With 2 bases removed from V and 3 bases from J, the gap between germline ends came to 4 bases. The CDR3 DNA follows: TGTGCCAGCAGCTTAACAGACACCGGGGAGCTGTTTTTT. This gives the protein CASSLTDTGELFF.

The chain links TRBV29-1 to TRBJ2-3; possibly TRBD2 for D (7 bases). The germline V gene encodes CDR1 SQVTM and CDR2 ANQGSEA. The CDR3 spans 15 residues. V was trimmed by 1 base and J by 3 bases, leaving 14 bases between them. CDR3 nucleotide sequence: TGCAGCGTTGAAGGGGTTGCGGGGGCAACAGATACGCAGTATTTT. Its translation: CSVEGVAGATDTQYF.

The chain has TRBV10-3 and TRBJ2-7, with 7 bases fitting TRBD1. Germline CDR1 and CDR2: ENHRY and SYGVKD. J was trimmed by 0 bases and V by 8 bases; bases with no gene match: 19. This CDR3 is 18 amino acids long. The CDR3 coding sequence is TGTGCCATCCGAGGGGACAGCTCAACCACAGCCCCCTCCTACGAGCAGTACTTC. Protein sequence: CAIRGDSSTTAPSYEQYF.

This clone was detected once. The chain recombines TRBV5-6 with TRBJ1-2; tentative D call: TRBD1 (6 bases). CDR3 size: 12 residues. CDR1 and CDR2 (germline): SGHDT, YYEEEE. V was clipped by 4 bases and J by 4 bases, with 8 bases between them. The CDR3 DNA is TGTGCCAGCAGCAAGGACAGCTATGGCTACACCTTC. Translated, it gives CASSKDSYGYTF.

The chain links TRBV7-9 to TRBJ1-1, with a weak D call TRBD1 (5 bases). The CDR3 totals 15 residues. In germline, CDR1 is SEHNR, CDR2 FQNEAQ (reference sequence). The V gene lost 3 bases and the J gene lost 0 bases, with 11 bases spanning the gap. Here the CDR3 DNA reads TGTGCCAGCAGCTTGGGGCGGGCCGTGAACACTGAAGCTTTCTTT. Residues: CASSLGRAVNTEAFF. The full variable domain, in which reference TRBV7-9 and TRBJ1-1 provide the parts outside the CDR3, is DTGVSQNPRHKITKRGQNVTFRCDPISEHNRLYWYRQTLGQGPEFLTYFQNEAQLEKSRLLSDRFSAERPKGSFSTLEIQRTEQGDSAMYLCASSLGRAVNTEAFFGQGTRLTVV.